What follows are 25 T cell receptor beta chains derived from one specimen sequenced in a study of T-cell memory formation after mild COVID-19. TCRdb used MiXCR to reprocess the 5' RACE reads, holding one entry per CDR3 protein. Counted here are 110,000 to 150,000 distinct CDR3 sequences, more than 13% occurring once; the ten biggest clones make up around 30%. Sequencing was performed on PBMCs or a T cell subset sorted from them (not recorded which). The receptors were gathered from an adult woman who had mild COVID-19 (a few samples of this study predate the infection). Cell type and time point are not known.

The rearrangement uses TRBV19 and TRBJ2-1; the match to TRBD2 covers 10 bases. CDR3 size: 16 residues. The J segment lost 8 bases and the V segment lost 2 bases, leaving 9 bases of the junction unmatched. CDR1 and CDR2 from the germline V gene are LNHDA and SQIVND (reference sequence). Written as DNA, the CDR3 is TGTGCCAGTAGTATACCCGGGACTAGCGATATCGATGAGCAGTTCTTC. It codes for CASSIPGTSDIDEQFF.

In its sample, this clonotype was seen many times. The CDR3 here is CASSQQSGGGSYEQYF. The CDR3 DNA follows: TGTGCCAGCAGCCAACAAAGCGGGGGGGGTTCCTACGAGCAGTACTTC. The chain recombines TRBV3-1 with TRBJ2-7; the match to TRBD2 covers 10 bases. CDR1 and CDR2 (germline): LGHDT, YNNKEL (reference sequence). The trim removed 2 bases at V and 1 base at J, leaving 5 bases unmatched. This CDR3 is 16 amino acids long.

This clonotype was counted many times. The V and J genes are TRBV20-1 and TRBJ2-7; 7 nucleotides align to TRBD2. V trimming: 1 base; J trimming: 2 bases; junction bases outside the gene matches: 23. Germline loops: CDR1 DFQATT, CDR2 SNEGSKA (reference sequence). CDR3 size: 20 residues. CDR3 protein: CSARAPRTRDYRATPYEQYF. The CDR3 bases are TGCAGTGCTAGAGCACCCCGAACCCGGGACTACCGGGCGACGCCCTACGAGCAGTACTTC.

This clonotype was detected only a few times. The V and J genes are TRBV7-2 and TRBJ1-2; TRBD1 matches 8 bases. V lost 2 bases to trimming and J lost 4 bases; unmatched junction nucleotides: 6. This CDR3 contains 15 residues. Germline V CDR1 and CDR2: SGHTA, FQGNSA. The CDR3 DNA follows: TGTGCCAGCAGCTTATTGGACAGGGATCCCTATGGCTACACCTTC. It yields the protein CASSLLDRDPYGYTF.

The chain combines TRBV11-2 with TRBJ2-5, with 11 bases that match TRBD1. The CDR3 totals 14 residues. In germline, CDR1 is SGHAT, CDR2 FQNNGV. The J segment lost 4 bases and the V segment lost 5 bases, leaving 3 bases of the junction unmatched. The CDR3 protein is CASSAGTGGETQYF. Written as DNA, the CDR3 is TGTGCCAGCAGCGCCGGGACAGGGGGAGAGACCCAGTACTTC.

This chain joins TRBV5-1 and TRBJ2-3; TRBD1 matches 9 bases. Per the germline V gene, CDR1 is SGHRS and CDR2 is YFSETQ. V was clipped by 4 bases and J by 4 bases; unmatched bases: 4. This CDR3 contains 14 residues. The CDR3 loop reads CASSVGTGPDTQYF. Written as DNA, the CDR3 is TGCGCCAGCAGCGTTGGGACAGGGCCAGATACGCAGTATTTT. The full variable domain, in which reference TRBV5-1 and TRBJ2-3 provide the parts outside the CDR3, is KAGVTQTPRYLIKTRGQQVTLSCSPISGHRSVSWYQQTPGQGLQFLFEYFSETQRNKGNFPGRFSGRQFSNSRSEMNVSTLELGDSALYLCASSVGTGPDTQYFGPGTRLTVL.

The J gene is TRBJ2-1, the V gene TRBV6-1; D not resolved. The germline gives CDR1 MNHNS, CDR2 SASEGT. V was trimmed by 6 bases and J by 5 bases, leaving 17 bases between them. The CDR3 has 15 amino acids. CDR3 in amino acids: CASRAGRGHNNEQFF. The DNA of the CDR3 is TGTGCCAGCAGAGCAGGACGAGGTCATAACAATGAGCAGTTCTTC.

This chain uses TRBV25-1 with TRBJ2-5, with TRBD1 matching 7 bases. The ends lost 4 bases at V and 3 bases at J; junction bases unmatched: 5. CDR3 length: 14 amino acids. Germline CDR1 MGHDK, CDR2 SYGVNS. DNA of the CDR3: TGTGCCAGCAGTGTTGGGACAGATAAAGAGACCCAGTACTTC. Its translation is CASSVGTDKETQYF.

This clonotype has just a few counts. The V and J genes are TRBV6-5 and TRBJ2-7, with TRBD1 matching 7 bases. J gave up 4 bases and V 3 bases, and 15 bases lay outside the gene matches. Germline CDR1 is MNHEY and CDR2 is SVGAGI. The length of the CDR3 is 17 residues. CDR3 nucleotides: TGTGCCAGCAGTTATTCTCTTTCCGGGACAGCCTCTTACGAGCAGTACTTC. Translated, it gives CASSYSLSGTASYEQYF.

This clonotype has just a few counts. CDR3 amino acids: CASTLTGTATYEQYF. The CDR3 DNA follows: TGTGCCAGCACCCTGACCGGGACAGCTACTTACGAGCAGTACTTC. The chain links TRBV27 to TRBJ2-7, with 7 bases aligning to TRBD1. Germline CDR1 and CDR2: MNHEY and SMNVEV (reference sequence). This CDR3 comprises 15 residues. V trimming: 7 bases; J trimming: 4 bases; junction bases outside the gene matches: 13.

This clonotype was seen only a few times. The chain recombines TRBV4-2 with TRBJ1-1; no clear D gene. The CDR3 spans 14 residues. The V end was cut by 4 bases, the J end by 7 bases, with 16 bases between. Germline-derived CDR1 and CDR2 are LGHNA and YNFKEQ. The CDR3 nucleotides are TGTGCCAGCAGCCCGGACCTTTTTATGATTGAAGCTTTCTTT. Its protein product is CASSPDLFMIEAFF.

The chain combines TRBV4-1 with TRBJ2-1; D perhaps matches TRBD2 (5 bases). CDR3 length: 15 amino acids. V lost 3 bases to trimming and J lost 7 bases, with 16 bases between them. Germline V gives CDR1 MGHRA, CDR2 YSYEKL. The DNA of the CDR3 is TGCGCCAGCAGCCATTCCCCCGAAGAGGGAAATGAGCAGTTCTTC. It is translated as CASSHSPEEGNEQFF.

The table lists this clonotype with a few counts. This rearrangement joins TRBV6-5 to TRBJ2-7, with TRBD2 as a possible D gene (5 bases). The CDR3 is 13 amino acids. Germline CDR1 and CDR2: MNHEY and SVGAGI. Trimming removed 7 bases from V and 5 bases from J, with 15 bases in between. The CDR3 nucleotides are TGTGCCAGCACTCTAGGACTTGGTGACGAGCAGTACTTC. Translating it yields CASTLGLGDEQYF.

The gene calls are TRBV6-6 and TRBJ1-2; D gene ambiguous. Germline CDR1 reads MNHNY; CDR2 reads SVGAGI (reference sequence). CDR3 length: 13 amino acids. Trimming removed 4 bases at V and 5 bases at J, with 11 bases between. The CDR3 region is CASSLGDAYGYTF. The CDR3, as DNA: TGTGCCAGCAGTTTGGGCGATGCTTATGGCTACACCTTC.

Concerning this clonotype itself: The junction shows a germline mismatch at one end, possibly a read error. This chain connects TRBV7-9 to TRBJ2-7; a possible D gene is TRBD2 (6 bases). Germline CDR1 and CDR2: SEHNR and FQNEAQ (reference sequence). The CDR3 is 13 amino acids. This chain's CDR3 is CAGSLGGRHEQYF. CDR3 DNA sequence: TGTGCCGGCAGCTTAGGAGGGCGACACGAGCAGTACTTC. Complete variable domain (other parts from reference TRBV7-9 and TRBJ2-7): DTGVSQNPRHKITKRGQNVTFRCDPISEHNRLYWYRQTLGQGPEFLTYFQNEAQLEKSRLLSDRFSAERPKGSFSTLEIQRTEQGDSAMYLCAGSLGGRHEQYFGPGTRLTVT.

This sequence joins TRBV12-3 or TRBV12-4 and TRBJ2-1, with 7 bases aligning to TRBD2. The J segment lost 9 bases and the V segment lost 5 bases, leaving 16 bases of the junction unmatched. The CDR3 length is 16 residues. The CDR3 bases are TGTGCCAGCAGTGGGGGGGGGACCTTGGGTAGGTTTGAGCAGTTCTTC. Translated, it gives CASSGGGTLGRFEQFF.

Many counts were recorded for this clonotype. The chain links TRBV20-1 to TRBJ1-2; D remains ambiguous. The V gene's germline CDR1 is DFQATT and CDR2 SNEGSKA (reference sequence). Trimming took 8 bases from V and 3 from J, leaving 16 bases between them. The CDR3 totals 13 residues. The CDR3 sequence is CSTPRKKDYGYTF. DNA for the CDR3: TGCAGTACCCCTAGGAAGAAAGACTATGGCTACACCTTC.

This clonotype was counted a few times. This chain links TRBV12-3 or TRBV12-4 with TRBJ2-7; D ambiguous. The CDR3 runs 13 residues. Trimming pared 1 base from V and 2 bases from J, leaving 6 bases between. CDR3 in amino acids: CASSLVGPYEQYF. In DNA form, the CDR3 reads TGTGCCAGCAGTTTAGTAGGTCCCTACGAGCAGTACTTC.

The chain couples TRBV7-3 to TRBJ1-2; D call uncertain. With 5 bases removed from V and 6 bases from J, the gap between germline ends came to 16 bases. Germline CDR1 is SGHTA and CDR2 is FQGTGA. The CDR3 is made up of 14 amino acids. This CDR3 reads CASSPLGGSHGYTF. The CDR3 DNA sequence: TGTGCCAGCAGCCCCCTAGGCGGGTCTCATGGCTACACCTTC.

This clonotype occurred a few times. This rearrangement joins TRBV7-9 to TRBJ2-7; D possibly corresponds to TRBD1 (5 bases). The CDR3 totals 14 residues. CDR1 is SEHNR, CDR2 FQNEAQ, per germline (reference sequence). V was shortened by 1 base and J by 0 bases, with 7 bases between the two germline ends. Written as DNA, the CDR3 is TGTGCCAGCAGCTTAGGAGGACACTCCTACGAGCAGTACTTC. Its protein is CASSLGGHSYEQYF.

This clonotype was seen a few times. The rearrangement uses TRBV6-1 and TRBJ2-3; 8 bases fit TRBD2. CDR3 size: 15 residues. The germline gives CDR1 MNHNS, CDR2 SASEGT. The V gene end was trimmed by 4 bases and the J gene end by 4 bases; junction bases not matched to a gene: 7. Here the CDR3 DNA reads TGTGCCAGCAGTGGGTCAAGCGGGGGAGCAGATACGCAGTATTTT. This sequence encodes CASSGSSGGADTQYF.

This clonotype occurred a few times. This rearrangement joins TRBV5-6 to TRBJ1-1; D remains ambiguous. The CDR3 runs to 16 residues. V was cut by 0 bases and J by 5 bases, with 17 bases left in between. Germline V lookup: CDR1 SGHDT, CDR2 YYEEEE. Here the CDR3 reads CASSLAVRGVRTEAFF. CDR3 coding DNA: TGTGCCAGCAGCTTGGCTGTGCGGGGAGTGAGAACTGAAGCTTTCTTT.

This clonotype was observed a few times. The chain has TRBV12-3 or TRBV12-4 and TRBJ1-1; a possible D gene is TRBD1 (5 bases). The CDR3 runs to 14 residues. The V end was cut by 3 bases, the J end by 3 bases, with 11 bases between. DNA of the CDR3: TGTGCCAGCAGTTTGGGGGATTTTTACACTGAAGCTTTCTTT. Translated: CASSLGDFYTEAFF.

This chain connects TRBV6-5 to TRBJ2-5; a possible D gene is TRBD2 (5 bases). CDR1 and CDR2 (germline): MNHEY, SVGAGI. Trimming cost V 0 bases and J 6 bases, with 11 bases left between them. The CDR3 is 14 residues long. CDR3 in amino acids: CASSYSSGVQTQYF. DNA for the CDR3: TGTGCCAGCAGTTACTCGTCCGGGGTGCAGACCCAGTACTTC.

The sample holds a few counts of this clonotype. CDR3 protein: CASGWLGLYEQYF. CDR3 DNA: TGTGCTAGTGGTTGGCTCGGACTGTACGAGCAGTACTTC. V usage is TRBV12-5 and J usage is TRBJ2-7, with D possibly TRBD2 on 5 matching bases. The ends were cut back, 4 bases at V and 4 bases at J, with 11 bases in the middle. The CDR3 covers 13 residues. Germline V lookup: CDR1 LGHNT, CDR2 FRNRAP.